Shown below are 3 T cell receptor beta chains from a single sample sequenced in a study of T cell responses to AZD1222 COVID-19 vaccine. TCRdb's copy holds only in-frame clones and misses some; the assay was immunoSEQ multiplex PCR. The sample holds 65,000 to 95,000 clones; around 80% are singletons and the top ten take roughly a fifth. This sample comprised peripheral blood, obtained on day 0 of AZD1222 vaccination. These receptor sequences come from an adult in good health.

Details on this clone: The sample holds other DNA sequences that translate to the same CDR3. The V call is TRBV11-2, the J call TRBJ2-1; D tentatively fits TRBD1 or TRBD2 (5 bases each). Trimming took 2 bases from V and 0 from J, leaving 11 bases between them. The CDR3 covers 16 residues. Looked up from germline, CDR1 is SGHAT and CDR2 is FQNNGV. The DNA for the CDR3 is TGTGCCAGCAGCTTAAGAGGGGATAGCTCCTACAATGAGCAGTTCTTC. Translating gives CASSLRGDSSYNEQFF.

This clone was recorded only once. Written as DNA, the CDR3 is TGTGCCAGCAGCCCCGGGGGAGGGCCAGGGCTGACAGATACGCAGTATTTT. It codes for CASSPGGGPGLTDTQYF. The V call is TRBV11-2, the J call TRBJ2-3; 7 bases align to TRBD2. The CDR3 covers 17 residues. V lost 5 bases and J lost 3; bases outside the gene matches: 14. Germline V gene data show CDR1 as SGHAT and CDR2 as FQNNGV.

The chain joins TRBV4-1 to TRBJ1-4; D is possibly TRBD1 (6 bases). Trimming shortened V by 5 bases and J by 0 bases, and 13 bases separated the two germline ends. CDR3 length: 16 amino acids. Germline V lookup: CDR1 MGHRA, CDR2 YSYEKL. In DNA, the CDR3 is TGCGCCAGCAGCTTAAGAGGGGGGTCAACTAATGAAAAACTGTTTTTT. It codes for CASSLRGGSTNEKLFF.